This note documents a single T cell receptor (beta chain) sequence. What it binds is not known. The sample belongs to a study of beta chain features in type 1 diabetes. Findings and caveats of the study: Shortening of TCRB CDR3s, moderate but significant, appeared in all four CD4+ subsets of Type 1 diabetes patients. The cDNA sequencing approach could over-represent high-TCR-expressing cells.

This CDR3 region has 13 residues. Germline V gives CDR1 GTSNPN, CDR2 SVGIG (reference sequence). V gave up 4 bases and J gave up 6 bases; unmatched junction bases: 9. The investigators reverse transcribed all of the isolated RNA, so they sequenced expressed TCRB transcripts. Profiling relied on immunoSEQ multiplex PCR, and the TCRdb table lists in-frame clones only, not all of them. The sample shows 150,000 to 190,000 clones, 7.5% to 10% of them seen only once. Specimen: central memory CD4+ T cells from blood. This TCR derives from a man between 18 and 29 years old in good health. The chain joins TRBV30 to TRBJ2-7; 7 bases line up with TRBD1. CDR3 sequence (DNA): TGTGCCTGGACCCGACAGGGAATCGGCGAGCAGTACTTC. This translates into CAWTRQGIGEQYF.